The sequence of this TCR beta chain was determined in a study of blood T cell repertoires in COVID-19. In the study overall: From the United States, Italy and Spain came samples of acute and convalescent COVID-19. T cells, B-cell-depleted T cells, or PBMCs supplied cDNA or gDNA.

This clone was seen just once. Original analysis: From reference gene primer amplification, estimates of nucleated cell counts were derived. Method: immunoSEQ multiplex PCR; TCRdb's copy keeps in-frame clones and lacks some. Clone size and the V and J calls come from that table; the DNA yielded D and trimming. The table records 300,000 or so clones, roughly 86% of them present only once. There are 15 residues in the CDR3. Germline V gene sequence: CDR1 MDHEN, CDR2 SYDVKM. V was cut by 4 bases and J by 7 bases, with 17 bases left in between. Material for sequencing was peripheral blood. This clonotype originated in a man in his sixties or seventies with acute or convalescent COVID-19. This sequence joins TRBV28 and TRBJ2-1, with a weak D call TRBD1 (5 bases). CDR3 DNA: TGTGCCAGCAGTTCTAGGGCGTGGGGCAGGAATGAGCAGTTCTTC. Translation gives CASSSRAWGRNEQFF.